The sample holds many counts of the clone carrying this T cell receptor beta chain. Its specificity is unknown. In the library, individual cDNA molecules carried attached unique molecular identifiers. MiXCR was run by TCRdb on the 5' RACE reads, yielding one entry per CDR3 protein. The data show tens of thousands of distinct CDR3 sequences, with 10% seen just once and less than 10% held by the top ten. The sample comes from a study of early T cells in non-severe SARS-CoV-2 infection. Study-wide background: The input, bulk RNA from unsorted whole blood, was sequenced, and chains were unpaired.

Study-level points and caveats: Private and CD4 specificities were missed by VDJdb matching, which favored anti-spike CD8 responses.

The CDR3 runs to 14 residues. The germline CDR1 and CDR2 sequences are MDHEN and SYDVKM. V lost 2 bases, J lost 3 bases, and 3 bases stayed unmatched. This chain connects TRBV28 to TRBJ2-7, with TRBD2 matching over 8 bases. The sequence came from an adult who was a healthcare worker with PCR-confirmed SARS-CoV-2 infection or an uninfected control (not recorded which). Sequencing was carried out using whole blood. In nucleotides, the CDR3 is TGTGCCAGCAGTTTACTGGCGGGAGGCTACGAGCAGTACTTC. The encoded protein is CASSLLAGGYEQYF.